Shown below are 17 T cell receptor beta chains from a single sample sequenced in a study of T cell responses to AZD1222 COVID-19 vaccine. Generated by immunoSEQ multiplex PCR, the TCRdb table keeps only in-frame clones and is missing some. The sample shows 100,000 to 150,000 clones, approximately 90% of them seen only once. The input for sequencing was peripheral blood, taken on day 0 of AZD1222 vaccination. These receptors were taken from an adult in good health.

The genes are TRBV9 and TRBJ2-7, with 8 positions matching TRBD1. The ends lost 0 bases at V and 2 bases at J; junction bases unmatched: 7. Germline V lookup: CDR1 SGDLS, CDR2 YYNGEE. The CDR3 runs 16 residues. CDR3 loop: CASSVDEDRAPYEQYF. As DNA, the CDR3 is TGTGCCAGCAGCGTAGATGAGGACAGGGCCCCCTACGAGCAGTACTTC.

This chain links TRBV9 with TRBJ1-2, with D hard to call. The germline V gene encodes CDR1 SGDLS and CDR2 YYNGEE. Trimming removed 4 bases at V and 4 bases at J, with 11 bases between. This CDR3 has 13 residues. This CDR3 reads CASSPITGYGYTF. CDR3 in DNA: TGTGCCAGCAGCCCCATCACCGGCTATGGCTACACCTTC.

The chain combines TRBV11-2 with TRBJ2-5; unclear D gene. The ends were cut back, 1 base at V and 2 bases at J, with 5 bases in the middle. This CDR3 is 13 amino acids long. Germline-derived CDR1 and CDR2 are SGHAT and FQNNGV. DNA for the CDR3: TGTGCCAGCAGCTTAGCAGTTCAAGAGACCCAGTACTTC. It codes for CASSLAVQETQYF. The variable domain in full, with the rest retrieved from reference TRBV11-2 and TRBJ2-5, is EAGVAQSPRYKIIEKRQSVAFWCNPISGHATLYWYQQILGQGPKLLIQFQNNGVVDDSQLPKDRFSAERLKGVDSTLKIQPAKLEDSAVYLCASSLAVQETQYFGPGTRLLVL.

This clone was detected only a few times. The rearrangement uses TRBV24-1 and TRBJ1-2, with 12 bases matching TRBD1. Per the germline V gene, CDR1 is KGHDR and CDR2 is SFDVKD. CDR3 length equals 16 residues. With V trimmed by 2 bases and J by 3 bases, 3 bases remained unmatched. CDR3 DNA: TGTGCCACCAGTGATTCTGGGACAGGGGGCGACTATGGCTACACCTTC. Residues: CATSDSGTGGDYGYTF.

The CDR3 nucleotides read TGTGCCAGCAGCTTAACGGCCAGGGAGGTCACCTACACCTTC. It codes for CASSLTAREVTYTF. The chain combines TRBV7-3 with TRBJ1-2; possible D gene TRBD1, 5 bases. Germline V gene sequence: CDR1 SGHTA, CDR2 FQGTGA. The CDR3 is 14 amino acids. The ends were cut back, 0 bases at V and 10 bases at J, with 15 bases in the middle.

The rearrangement joins TRBV5-6 to TRBJ1-2; D unclear. Germline V gene data show CDR1 as SGHDT and CDR2 as YYEEEE. V was shortened by 1 base and J by 8 bases, with 9 bases between the two germline ends. This CDR3 spans 12 amino acids. The CDR3, as DNA: TGTGCCAGCAGCTTGTTAGGGAAGGGCTACACCTTC. Its protein is CASSLLGKGYTF. The variable domain in full, with the rest retrieved from reference TRBV5-6 and TRBJ1-2, is DAGVTQSPTHLIKTRGQQVTLRCSPKSGHDTVSWYQQALGQGPQFIFQYYEEEERQRGNFPDRFSGHQFPNYSSELNVNALLLGDSALYLCASSLLGKGYTFGSGTRLTVV.

V and J are TRBV9 and TRBJ1-2; D remains ambiguous. The ends were cut back, 3 bases at V and 0 bases at J, with 9 bases in the middle. This CDR3 has 14 amino acids. Germline CDR1 is SGDLS and CDR2 is YYNGEE. CDR3 sequence (DNA): TGTGCCAGCAGCGCGGACGGTTCTAACTATGGCTACACCTTC. Its translation: CASSADGSNYGYTF.

The genes are TRBV6-4 and TRBJ1-5; tentative D call: TRBD1 (5 bases). V was trimmed by 9 bases and J by 0 bases, leaving 21 bases between them. The CDR3 extends over 17 amino acids. Germline V gene data show CDR1 as MRHNA and CDR2 as SNTAGT. This chain's CDR3 is CARRAPQGEYSNQPQHF. The DNA for the CDR3 is TGTGCCAGAAGAGCCCCCCAGGGAGAGTATAGCAATCAGCCCCAGCATTTT.

This clone has just a few counts. This rearrangement joins TRBV4-3 to TRBJ1-5; D is undetermined. The V gene's germline CDR1 is LGHNA and CDR2 YSLEER. This CDR3 has 15 residues. The V end was cut by 0 bases, the J end by 3 bases, with 9 bases between. CDR3 residues: CASSQEWASNQPQHF. As DNA, the CDR3 is TGCGCCAGCAGCCAAGAATGGGCCTCCAATCAGCCCCAGCATTTT.

The rearrangement joins TRBV10-1 to TRBJ1-2, with D unresolved. The CDR3 extends over 14 amino acids. The germline gives CDR1 WNHNN, CDR2 SYGVQD (reference sequence). With 11 bases removed from V and 8 bases from J, the gap between germline ends came to 24 bases. For the CDR3, the DNA is TGCGCCGGGAACCCGCCGCTGCTTGTTGGGGGCTACACCTTC. Its protein product is CAGNPPLLVGGYTF.

This chain joins TRBV27 and TRBJ2-7, with 10 bases matching TRBD2. This CDR3 contains 15 residues. Looked up from germline, CDR1 is MNHEY and CDR2 is SMNVEV (reference sequence). V gave up 4 bases and J gave up 4 bases; unmatched junction bases: 7. CDR3 bases: TGTGCCAGCAGTTCCACTAGCGGGAACTCGTACGAGCAGTACTTC. Translation: CASSSTSGNSYEQYF.

The chain joins TRBV6-1 to TRBJ2-2; D is perhaps TRBD1 or TRBD2 (6 bases each). From germline, CDR1 is MNHNS and CDR2 SASEGT. Trimming removed 4 bases at V and 3 bases at J, with 15 bases between. CDR3 length equals 16 residues. In DNA form, the CDR3 reads TGTGCCAGCAGTGCCGGGGGCTATGGGGACACCGGGGAGCTGTTTTTT. Protein sequence: CASSAGGYGDTGELFF.

This chain uses TRBV13 with TRBJ2-5; D uncertain. Between the trimmed V and J ends, which lost 0 bases and 3 bases, there was a span of 5 bases. The CDR3 length is 13 residues. Looked up from germline, CDR1 is PRHDT and CDR2 is FYEKMQ (reference sequence). This chain's CDR3 is CASSLGAEETQYF. As DNA, the CDR3 is TGTGCCAGCAGCTTAGGGGCAGAAGAGACCCAGTACTTC.

V is TRBV3-1 (or the pseudogene TRBV3-2) and J is TRBJ1-3; D ambiguous. The V end was cut by 4 bases, the J end by 11 bases, with 15 bases between. CDR1 LGHDT and CDR2 YNNKEL come from the germline V gene (reference sequence). CDR3 size: 13 residues. The CDR3 DNA reads TGTGCCAGCAGCCCCTCTCTTGGGAACGCCATATATTTT. It encodes CASSPSLGNAIYF.

The chain combines TRBV4-3 with TRBJ1-2, with D perhaps matching TRBD1 (5 bases). The V end was cut by 1 base, the J end by 2 bases, with 17 bases between. The V gene's germline CDR1 is LGHNA and CDR2 YSLEER. This CDR3 has 17 amino acids. DNA of the CDR3: TGCGCCAGCAGCCAAGGCAAGGGGAGGGCAGGGAACTATGGCTACACCTTC. Translation gives CASSQGKGRAGNYGYTF.

V is TRBV24-1 and J is TRBJ2-3, with D perhaps TRBD1 or TRBD2 (5 bases each). The germline V gene encodes CDR1 KGHDR and CDR2 SFDVKD. CDR3 size: 15 residues. Between the trimmed V and J ends, which lost 9 bases and 0 bases, there was a span of 15 bases. The CDR3 is CATGTHTPSTDTQYF. The CDR3 DNA is TGTGCCACCGGGACGCATACCCCTAGCACAGATACGCAGTATTTT.

The CDR3 coding sequence is TGTGCCAGTAGTATTAAGGGGGATCAGCCCCAGCATTTT. Its translation: CASSIKGDQPQHF. The chain uses TRBV19 and TRBJ1-5; D is possibly TRBD1 (6 bases). V was pared by 3 bases and J by 5 bases, with 8 bases between. The CDR3 extends over 13 amino acids. Germline V CDR1 and CDR2: LNHDA, SQIVND (reference sequence).